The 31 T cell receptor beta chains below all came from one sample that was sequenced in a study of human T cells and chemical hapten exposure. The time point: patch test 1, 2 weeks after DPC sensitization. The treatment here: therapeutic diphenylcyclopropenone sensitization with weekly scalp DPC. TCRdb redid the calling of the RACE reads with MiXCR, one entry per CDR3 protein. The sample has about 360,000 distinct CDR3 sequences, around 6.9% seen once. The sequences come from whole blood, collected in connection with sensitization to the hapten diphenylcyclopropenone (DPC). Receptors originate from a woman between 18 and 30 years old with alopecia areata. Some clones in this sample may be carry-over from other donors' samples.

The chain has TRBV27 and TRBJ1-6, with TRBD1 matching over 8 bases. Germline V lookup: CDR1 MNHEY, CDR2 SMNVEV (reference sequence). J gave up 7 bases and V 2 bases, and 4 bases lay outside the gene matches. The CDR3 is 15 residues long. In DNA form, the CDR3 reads TGTGCCAGCAGTTTAATGACAGGGGAAAATTCACCCCTCCACTTT. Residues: CASSLMTGENSPLHF.

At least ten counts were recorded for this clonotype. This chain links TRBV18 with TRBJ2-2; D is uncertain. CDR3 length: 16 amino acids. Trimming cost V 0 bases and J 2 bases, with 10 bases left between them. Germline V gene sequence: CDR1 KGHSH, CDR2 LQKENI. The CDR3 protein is CASSPPDGINTGELFF. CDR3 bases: TGTGCCAGCTCACCACCGGATGGGATAAACACCGGGGAGCTGTTTTTT.

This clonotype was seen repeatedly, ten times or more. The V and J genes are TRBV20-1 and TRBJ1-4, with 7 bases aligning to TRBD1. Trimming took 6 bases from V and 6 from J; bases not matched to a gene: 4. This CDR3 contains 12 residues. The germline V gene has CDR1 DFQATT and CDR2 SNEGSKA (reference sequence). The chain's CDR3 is CSAQGGDEKLFF. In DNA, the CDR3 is TGCAGTGCCCAGGGGGGGGATGAAAAACTGTTTTTT.

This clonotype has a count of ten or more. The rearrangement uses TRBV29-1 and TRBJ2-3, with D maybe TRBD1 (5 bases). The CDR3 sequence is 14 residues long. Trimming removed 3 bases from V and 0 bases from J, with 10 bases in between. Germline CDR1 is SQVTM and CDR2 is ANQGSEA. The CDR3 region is CSVDKGPSTDTQYF. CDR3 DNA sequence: TGCAGCGTTGACAAGGGGCCGAGCACAGATACGCAGTATTTT.

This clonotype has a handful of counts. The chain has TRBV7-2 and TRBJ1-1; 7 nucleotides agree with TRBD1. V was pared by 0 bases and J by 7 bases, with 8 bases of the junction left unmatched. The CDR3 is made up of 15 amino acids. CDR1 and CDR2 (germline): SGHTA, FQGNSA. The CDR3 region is CASSLAATGPSEAFF. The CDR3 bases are TGTGCCAGCAGCTTAGCCGCGACAGGGCCTAGTGAAGCTTTCTTT.

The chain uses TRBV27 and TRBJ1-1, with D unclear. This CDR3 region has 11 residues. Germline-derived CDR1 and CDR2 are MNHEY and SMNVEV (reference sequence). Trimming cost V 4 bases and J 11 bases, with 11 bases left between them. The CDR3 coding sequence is TGTGCCAGCAGTTCCATTACGGGGGCTTTCTTT. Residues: CASSSITGAFF.

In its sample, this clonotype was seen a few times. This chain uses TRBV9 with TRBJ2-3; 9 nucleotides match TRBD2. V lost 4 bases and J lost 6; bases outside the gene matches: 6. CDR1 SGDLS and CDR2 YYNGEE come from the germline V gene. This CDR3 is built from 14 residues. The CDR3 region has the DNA TGTGCCAGCAGCCCTGGGACTAGCTCCGATACGCAGTATTTT. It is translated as CASSPGTSSDTQYF.

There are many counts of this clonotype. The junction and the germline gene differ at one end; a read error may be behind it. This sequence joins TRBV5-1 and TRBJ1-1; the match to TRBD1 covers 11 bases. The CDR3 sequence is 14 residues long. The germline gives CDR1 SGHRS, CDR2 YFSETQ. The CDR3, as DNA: TGTGCCAGCAGTCCGGGGACAGGGGGCACTGAAGCTTTCTTT. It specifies CASSPGTGGTEAFF.

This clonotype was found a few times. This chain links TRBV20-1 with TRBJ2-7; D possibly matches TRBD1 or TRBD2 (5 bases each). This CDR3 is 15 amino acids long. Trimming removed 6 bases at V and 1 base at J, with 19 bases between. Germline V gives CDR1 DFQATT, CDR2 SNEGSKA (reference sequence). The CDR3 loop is CSANPGTEFSYEQYF. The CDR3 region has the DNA TGCAGTGCGAACCCCGGGACCGAATTTTCCTACGAGCAGTACTTC.

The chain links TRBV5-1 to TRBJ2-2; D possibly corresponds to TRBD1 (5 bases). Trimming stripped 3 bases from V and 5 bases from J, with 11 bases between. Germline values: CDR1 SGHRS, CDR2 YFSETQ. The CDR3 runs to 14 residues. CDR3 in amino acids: CASSSISGTGELFF. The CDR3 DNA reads TGCGCCAGCAGCTCCATTTCAGGGACCGGGGAGCTGTTTTTT.

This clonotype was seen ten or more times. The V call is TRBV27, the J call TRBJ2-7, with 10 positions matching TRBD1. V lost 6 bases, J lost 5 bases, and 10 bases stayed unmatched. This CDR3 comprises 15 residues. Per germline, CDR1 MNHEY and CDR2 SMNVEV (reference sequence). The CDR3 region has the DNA TGTGCCAGCAGACAGACAGGGGGCGGAACCCACGAGCAGTACTTC. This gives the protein CASRQTGGGTHEQYF.

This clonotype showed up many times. The CDR3 coding sequence is TGCGCCAGCAGCCAATTTATATCGCGGGACACTTACAATGAGCAGTTCTTC. Encoded protein: CASSQFISRDTYNEQFF. This chain connects TRBV4-1 to TRBJ2-1; possibly TRBD1 or TRBD2 for D (6 bases each). The CDR3 length is 17 residues. Trimming pared 2 bases from V and 4 bases from J, leaving 18 bases between. CDR1 and CDR2 from the germline V gene are MGHRA and YSYEKL.

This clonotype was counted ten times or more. CDR3 in amino acids: CASSPLKSYEQYF. As DNA, the CDR3 is TGTGCCAGCTCACCATTAAAGTCCTACGAGCAGTACTTC. The genes are TRBV18 and TRBJ2-7; D not resolved. V lost 2 bases to trimming and J lost 1 base, with 6 bases between them. CDR3 length equals 13 residues. Germline V gives CDR1 KGHSH, CDR2 LQKENI. The full variable domain, with the rest looked up from reference TRBV18 and TRBJ2-7, is NAGVMQNPRHLVRRRGQEARLRCSPMKGHSHVYWYRQLPEEGLKFMVYLQKENIIDESGMPKERFSAEFPKEGPSILRIQQVVRGDSAAYFCASSPLKSYEQYFGPGTRLTVT.

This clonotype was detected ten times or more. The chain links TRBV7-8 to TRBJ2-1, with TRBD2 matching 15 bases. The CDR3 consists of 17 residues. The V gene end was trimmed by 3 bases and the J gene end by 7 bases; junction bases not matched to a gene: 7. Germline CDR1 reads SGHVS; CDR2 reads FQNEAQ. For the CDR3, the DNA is TGTGCCAGCAGCTTCCAGCAGGGGACTAGCGGGGGGAATGAGCAGTTCTTC. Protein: CASSFQQGTSGGNEQFF.

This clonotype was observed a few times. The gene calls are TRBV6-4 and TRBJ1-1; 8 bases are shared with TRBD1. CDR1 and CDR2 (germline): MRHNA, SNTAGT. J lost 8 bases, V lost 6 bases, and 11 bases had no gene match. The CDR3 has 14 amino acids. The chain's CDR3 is CASSSSGQGIEAFF. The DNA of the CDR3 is TGTGCCAGCAGCTCTAGCGGACAGGGCATAGAAGCTTTCTTT.

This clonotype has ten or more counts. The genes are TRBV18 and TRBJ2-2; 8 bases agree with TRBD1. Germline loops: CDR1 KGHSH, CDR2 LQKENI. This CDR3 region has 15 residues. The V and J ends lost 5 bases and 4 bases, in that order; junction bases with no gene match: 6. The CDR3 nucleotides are TGTGCCAGCTCATCGCAGGGGGCAAGCACCGGGGAGCTGTTTTTT. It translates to CASSSQGASTGELFF.

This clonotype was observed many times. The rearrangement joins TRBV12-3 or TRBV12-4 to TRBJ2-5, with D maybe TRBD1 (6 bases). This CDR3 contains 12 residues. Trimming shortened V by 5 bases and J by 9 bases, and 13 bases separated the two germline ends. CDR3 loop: CASSLDPGAQYF. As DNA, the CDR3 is TGTGCCAGCAGTCTGGACCCAGGGGCCCAGTACTTC.

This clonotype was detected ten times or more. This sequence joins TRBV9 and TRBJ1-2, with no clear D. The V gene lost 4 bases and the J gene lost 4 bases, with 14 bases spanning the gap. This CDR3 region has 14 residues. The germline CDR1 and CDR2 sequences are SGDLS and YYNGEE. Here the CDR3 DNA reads TGTGCCAGCAGCTCCAGAGAGACCCTCTATGGCTACACCTTC. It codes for CASSSRETLYGYTF.

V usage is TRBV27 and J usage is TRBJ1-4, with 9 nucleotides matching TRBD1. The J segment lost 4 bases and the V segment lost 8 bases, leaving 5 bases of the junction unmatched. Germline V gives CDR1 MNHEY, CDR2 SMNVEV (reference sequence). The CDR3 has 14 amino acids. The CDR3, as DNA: TGTGCCAGCGGGATGACAGGGGGTAATGAAAAACTGTTTTTT. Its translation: CASGMTGGNEKLFF.

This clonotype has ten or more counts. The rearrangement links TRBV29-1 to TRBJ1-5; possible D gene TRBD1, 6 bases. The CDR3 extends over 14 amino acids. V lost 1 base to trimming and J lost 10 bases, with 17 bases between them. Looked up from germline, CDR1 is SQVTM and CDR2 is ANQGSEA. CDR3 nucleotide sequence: TGCAGCGTTGAAGTTGGGGGGGGCGGGACCCCCCAGCATTTT. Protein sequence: CSVEVGGGGTPQHF.

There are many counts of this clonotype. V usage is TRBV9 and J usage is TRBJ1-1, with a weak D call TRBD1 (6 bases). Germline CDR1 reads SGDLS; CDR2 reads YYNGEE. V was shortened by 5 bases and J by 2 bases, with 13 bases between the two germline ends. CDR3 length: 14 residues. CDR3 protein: CASSTGTYNTEAFF. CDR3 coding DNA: TGTGCCAGCAGTACCGGGACATACAACACTGAAGCTTTCTTT. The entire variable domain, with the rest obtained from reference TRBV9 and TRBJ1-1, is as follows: DSGVTQTPKHLITATGQRVTLRCSPRSGDLSVYWYQQSLDQGLQFLIQYYNGEERAKGNILERFSAQQFPDLHSELNLSSLELGDSALYFCASSTGTYNTEAFFGQGTRLTVV.

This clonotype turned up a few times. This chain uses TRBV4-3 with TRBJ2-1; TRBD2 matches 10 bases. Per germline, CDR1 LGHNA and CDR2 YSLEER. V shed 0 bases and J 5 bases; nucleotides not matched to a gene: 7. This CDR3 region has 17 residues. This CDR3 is CASSQDDASGGNNEQFF. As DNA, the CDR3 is TGCGCCAGCAGCCAAGACGACGCTAGCGGGGGCAACAATGAGCAGTTCTTC.

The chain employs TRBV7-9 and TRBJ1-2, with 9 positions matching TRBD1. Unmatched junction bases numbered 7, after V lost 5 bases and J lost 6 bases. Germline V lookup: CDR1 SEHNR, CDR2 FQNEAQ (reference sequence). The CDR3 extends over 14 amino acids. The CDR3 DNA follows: TGTGCCAGCAGCCCCACAGGGGGCGTCGATGGCTACACCTTC. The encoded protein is CASSPTGGVDGYTF.

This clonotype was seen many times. The CDR3 is CAISVRDPGNTIYF. The CDR3 bases are TGTGCCATCAGTGTGAGGGACCCTGGAAACACCATATATTTT. The chain links TRBV10-3 to TRBJ1-3; D is perhaps TRBD1 (5 bases). V gave up 4 bases and J gave up 2 bases, with 9 bases separating them. The CDR3 runs to 14 residues. Germline lookup yields CDR1 ENHRY and CDR2 SYGVKD.

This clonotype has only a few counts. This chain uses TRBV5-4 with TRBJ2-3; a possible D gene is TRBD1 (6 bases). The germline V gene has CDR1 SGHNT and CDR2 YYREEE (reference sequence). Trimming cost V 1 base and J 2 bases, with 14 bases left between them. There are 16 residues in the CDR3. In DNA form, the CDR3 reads TGTGCCAGCAGCTTGCGGATCGGACAGAACACAGATACGCAGTATTTT. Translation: CASSLRIGQNTDTQYF. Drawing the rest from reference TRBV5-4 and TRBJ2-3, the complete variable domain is ETGVTQSPTHLIKTRGQQVTLRCSSQSGHNTVSWYQQALGQGPQFIFQYYREEENGRGNFPPRFSGLQFPNYSSELNVNALELDDSALYLCASSLRIGQNTDTQYFGPGTRLTVL.

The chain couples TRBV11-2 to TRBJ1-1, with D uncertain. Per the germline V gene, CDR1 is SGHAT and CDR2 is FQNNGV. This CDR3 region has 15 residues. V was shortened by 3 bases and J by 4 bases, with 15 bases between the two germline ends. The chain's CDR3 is CASSFPGGGGTEAFF. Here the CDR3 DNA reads TGTGCCAGCAGCTTCCCCGGTGGCGGCGGCACTGAAGCTTTCTTT.

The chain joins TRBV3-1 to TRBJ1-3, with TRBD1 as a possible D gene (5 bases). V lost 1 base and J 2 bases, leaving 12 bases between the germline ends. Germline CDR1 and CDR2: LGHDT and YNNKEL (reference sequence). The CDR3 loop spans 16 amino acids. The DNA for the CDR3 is TGTGCCAGCAGCCAAGCTTCGAGGGGCGCTGGAAACACCATATATTTT. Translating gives CASSQASRGAGNTIYF.

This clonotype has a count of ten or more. CDR3 sequence: CASSYSEDRYAYF. The CDR3 bases are TGTGCCAGCAGTTACTCCGAAGACAGATATGCGTACTTC. The chain carries TRBV6-2 or TRBV6-3 and TRBJ2-4, with D perhaps matching TRBD1 (5 bases). CDR1 and CDR2 from the germline V gene are MNHEY and SVGEGT. The CDR3 has 13 residues. Trimming removed 0 bases from V and 15 bases from J, with 15 bases in between.

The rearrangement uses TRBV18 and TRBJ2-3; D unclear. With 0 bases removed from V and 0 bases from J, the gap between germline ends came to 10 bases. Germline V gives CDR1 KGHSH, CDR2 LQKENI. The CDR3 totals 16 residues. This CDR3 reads CASSPPAATSTDTQYF. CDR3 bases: TGTGCCAGCTCACCACCGGCAGCCACTAGCACAGATACGCAGTATTTT.

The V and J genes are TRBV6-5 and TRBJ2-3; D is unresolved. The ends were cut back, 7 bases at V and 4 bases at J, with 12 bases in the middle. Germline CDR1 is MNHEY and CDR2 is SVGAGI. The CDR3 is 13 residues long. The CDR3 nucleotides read TGTGCCAGCACCAAACCCCAGGCAGATACGCAGTATTTT. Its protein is CASTKPQADTQYF.

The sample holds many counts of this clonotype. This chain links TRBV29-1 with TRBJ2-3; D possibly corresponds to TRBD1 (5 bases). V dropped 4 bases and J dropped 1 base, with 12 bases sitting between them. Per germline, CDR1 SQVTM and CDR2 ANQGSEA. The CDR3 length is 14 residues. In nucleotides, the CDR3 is TGCAGCGTTGCCAGGGCCCAGGGCACAGATACGCAGTATTTT. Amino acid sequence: CSVARAQGTDTQYF.